A single sample is the source of the 23 T cell receptor beta chains below, sequenced in a study of human thymus T cells. TCRdb keeps only in-frame clones here, not all; method: immunoSEQ multiplex PCR. The sample records some 46,000 clones, 94% being singletons. The sample consisted of blood. The receptors here all came from a boy in the first two years of life with a congenital heart defect but otherwise immunologically healthy.

V usage is TRBV7-2 and J usage is TRBJ2-5; 11 bases fit TRBD1. Germline-derived CDR1 and CDR2 are SGHTA and FQGNSA. The CDR3 totals 14 residues. The V segment lost 4 bases and the J segment 5 bases; nucleotides outside the gene matches: 3. The CDR3 coding sequence is TGTGCCAGCAGCTGGGACAGGGGGAGGGAGACCCAGTACTTC. This gives the protein CASSWDRGRETQYF.

The chain is built from TRBV7-3 and TRBJ1-3; TRBD1 might be the D (5 bases). Germline V CDR1 and CDR2: SGHTA, FQGTGA. The CDR3 runs 15 residues. V was cut by 5 bases and J by 1 base, with 12 bases left in between. The CDR3 nucleotides are TGTGCCAGCAGCCGAACCGGGGGGTCTGGAAACACCATATATTTT. It is translated as CASSRTGGSGNTIYF.

The rearrangement joins TRBV7-2 to TRBJ2-3; D gene ambiguous. Germline CDR1 reads SGHTA; CDR2 reads FQGNSA. Trimming shortened V by 2 bases and J by 0 bases, and 6 bases separated the two germline ends. This CDR3 has 14 residues. The CDR3, as DNA: TGTGCCAGCAGCTTAAAAGCGAGCACAGATACGCAGTATTTT. This gives the protein CASSLKASTDTQYF.

The chain uses TRBV19 and TRBJ1-2; no definite D call. Germline V gene data show CDR1 as LNHDA and CDR2 as SQIVND (reference sequence). The CDR3 covers 14 residues. Trimming removed 3 bases at V and 3 bases at J, with 11 bases between. The CDR3 loop is CASSITLFDYGYTF. DNA of the CDR3: TGTGCCAGTAGTATTACCCTTTTCGACTATGGCTACACCTTC.

The J gene is TRBJ2-3, the V gene TRBV29-1; TRBD2 is a possible D gene (5 bases). The CDR3 length is 12 residues. CDR1 is SQVTM and CDR2 is ANQGSEA in the germline V gene. V was clipped by 7 bases and J by 9 bases, with 17 bases between them. For the CDR3, the DNA is TGCAGCGCTCCGGACGGACCGGGAACGCAGTATTTT. Amino acids: CSAPDGPGTQYF.

The sample holds one count of this clone. V is TRBV7-6 and J is TRBJ2-7; D unresolved. This CDR3 region has 14 residues. CDR1 and CDR2 from the germline V gene are SGHVS and FNYEAQ. V was trimmed by 2 bases and J by 0 bases, leaving 8 bases between them. The CDR3 region has the DNA TGTGCCAGCAGCTTATACTTTAGCTCCTACGAGCAGTACTTC. Translated, it gives CASSLYFSSYEQYF.

The V gene is TRBV7-2, the J gene TRBJ1-5, with 8 bases fitting TRBD1. V lost 5 bases, J lost 7 bases, and 10 bases stayed unmatched. Germline CDR1 SGHTA, CDR2 FQGNSA. The CDR3 contains 15 residues. CDR3 sequence: CASSLDRALGQPQHF. The CDR3, as DNA: TGTGCCAGCAGCCTGGACAGGGCCCTGGGGCAGCCCCAGCATTTT.

This rearrangement joins TRBV6-1 to TRBJ2-2, with D possibly being TRBD1 (5 bases). Trimming left V 4 bases short and J 5 bases short, with 26 bases between. CDR3 size: 19 residues. Germline values: CDR1 MNHNS, CDR2 SASEGT. This CDR3 is CASSAFESRRVSGTGELFF. The CDR3 DNA is TGTGCCAGCAGTGCCTTCGAAAGTAGAAGGGTCTCAGGGACCGGGGAGCTGTTTTTT.

As for this clone: Within the sample, other DNA sequences also encode this same CDR3. The chain recombines TRBV6-6 with TRBJ2-7; D is undetermined. Looked up from germline, CDR1 is MNHNY and CDR2 is SVGAGI (reference sequence). V shed 6 bases and J shed 0 bases, with 6 bases lying between them. This CDR3 is built from 12 residues. CDR3 DNA: TGTGCCAGCAGCCCTTCCTCCTACGAGCAGTACTTC. Protein product: CASSPSSYEQYF.

The V call is TRBV28, the J call TRBJ1-2, with 7 positions matching TRBD1. The germline V gene encodes CDR1 MDHEN and CDR2 SYDVKM. This CDR3 spans 14 amino acids. V was pared by 5 bases and J by 6 bases, with 9 bases of the junction left unmatched. CDR3 sequence reads: CASSPSDRLHGYTF. In DNA, the CDR3 is TGTGCCAGCAGTCCGTCGGACAGGTTACATGGCTACACCTTC.

This clone was detected only once. J is TRBJ2-5 and V is TRBV21-1; no check of the table's D call, TRBD2, against the DNA was made. TRBV21-1 is an annotated pseudogene. The CDR3 spans 15 residues. In DNA form, the CDR3 reads TGTGCCAGCACCACAAGGGAGAAGGGCCAAGAGACCCAGTACTTC. It is translated as CASTTREKGQETQYF.

This clone was detected once. J is TRBJ2-1 and V is TRBV18; D perhaps matches TRBD1 (6 bases). The CDR3 loop spans 13 amino acids. Germline loops: CDR1 KGHSH, CDR2 LQKENI. V lost 6 bases to trimming and J lost 4 bases, with 10 bases between them. In nucleotides, the CDR3 is TGTGCCAGCTCCCGGGACACTTACAATGAGCAGTTCTTC. Translated, it gives CASSRDTYNEQFF.

The rearrangement uses TRBV28 and TRBJ2-7; D uncertain. The germline V gene encodes CDR1 MDHEN and CDR2 SYDVKM. V was shortened by 3 bases and J by 3 bases, with 3 bases between the two germline ends. This CDR3 region has 11 residues. The chain's CDR3 is CASSFSYEQYF. As DNA, the CDR3 is TGTGCCAGCAGTTTCAGCTACGAGCAGTACTTC.

This clone was detected a few times. The V and J genes are TRBV7-2 and TRBJ2-7; no clear D. The CDR3 loop spans 13 amino acids. Trimming removed 6 bases at V and 5 bases at J, with 14 bases between. The germline V gene has CDR1 SGHTA and CDR2 FQGNSA. The CDR3 DNA sequence: TGTGCCAGCAGTCCTCCTAATATCGACGAGCAGTACTTC. It is translated as CASSPPNIDEQYF.

This rearrangement joins TRBV5-1 to TRBJ2-3; 10 nucleotides align to TRBD2. Germline CDR1 and CDR2: SGHRS and YFSETQ. The ends lost 0 bases at V and 1 base at J; junction bases unmatched: 5. The CDR3 is 17 residues long. CDR3 sequence (DNA): TGCGCCAGCAGCTTGGCCGGGACTAGCGCCCGCACAGATACGCAGTATTTT. Residues: CASSLAGTSARTDTQYF.

The CDR3 reads CASSDRGYGYTF. CDR3 DNA sequence: TGTGCCAGCAGCGACAGGGGCTATGGCTACACCTTC. V usage is TRBV7-2 and J usage is TRBJ1-2, with TRBD1 matching 8 bases. The V gene's germline CDR1 is SGHTA and CDR2 FQGNSA. CDR3 length: 12 amino acids. Trimming took 5 bases from V and 4 from J; bases not matched to a gene: 0.

The chain combines TRBV5-1 with TRBJ2-7; maybe TRBD2 (5 bases). The CDR3 sequence is 13 residues long. Germline-derived CDR1 and CDR2 are SGHRS and YFSETQ. V was shortened by 3 bases and J by 4 bases, with 11 bases between the two germline ends. CDR3 DNA sequence: TGCGCCAGCAGCTCGGACTTACTTTACGAGCAGTACTTC. Protein sequence: CASSSDLLYEQYF.

This CDR3 reads CASSQDPDRVQTQYF. The CDR3 bases are TGCGCCAGCAGCCAAGACCCGGACAGGGTACAGACCCAGTACTTC. This rearrangement joins TRBV4-1 to TRBJ2-5; 8 nucleotides match TRBD1. Trimming took 0 bases from V and 6 from J; bases not matched to a gene: 6. Germline lookup yields CDR1 MGHRA and CDR2 YSYEKL. The CDR3 is made up of 15 amino acids.

The rearrangement uses TRBV10-3 and TRBJ1-4; D is uncertain. Germline CDR1 is ENHRY and CDR2 is SYGVKD. CDR3 length: 14 amino acids. V lost 3 bases, J lost 3 bases, and 8 bases lay in between. In DNA form, the CDR3 reads TGTGCCATCAGTGAACGGGGATCTAATGAAAAACTGTTTTTT. Its protein is CAISERGSNEKLFF.

This chain uses TRBV9 with TRBJ1-2; 9 bases line up with TRBD1. This CDR3 contains 13 residues. V dropped 3 bases and J dropped 6; count of bases not matched to a gene: 3. Looked up from germline, CDR1 is SGDLS and CDR2 is YYNGEE. CDR3 protein: CASSATGGDGYTF. The CDR3 DNA follows: TGTGCCAGCAGCGCTACAGGGGGCGATGGCTACACCTTC.

The J gene is TRBJ2-5, the V gene TRBV30; 12 bases are shared with TRBD2. Germline V lookup: CDR1 GTSNPN, CDR2 SVGIG (reference sequence). The CDR3 sequence is 14 residues long. V was pared by 0 bases and J by 4 bases, with 0 bases of the junction left unmatched. CDR3 protein: CAWSVLAGGETQYF. CDR3 in DNA: TGTGCCTGGAGTGTACTAGCGGGGGGAGAGACCCAGTACTTC. The variable domain in full, completed from reference TRBV30 and TRBJ2-5, reads SQTIHQWPATLVQPVGSPLSLECTVEGTSNPNLYWYRQAAGRGLQLLFYSVGIGQISSEVPQNLSASRPQDRQFILSSKKLLLSDSGFYLCAWSVLAGGETQYFGPGTRLLVL.

The rearrangement links TRBV4-1 to TRBJ2-5; the D gene is possibly TRBD2 (6 bases). The ends were cut back, 6 bases at V and 4 bases at J, with 21 bases in the middle. Germline V lookup: CDR1 MGHRA, CDR2 YSYEKL. This CDR3 has 16 amino acids. This CDR3 is CASSPSDRRPRETQYF. CDR3 sequence (DNA): TGCGCCAGCAGTCCTAGCGATCGACGACCGAGAGAGACCCAGTACTTC.

The rearrangement links TRBV5-6 to TRBJ2-3; possibly TRBD2 for D (6 bases). The V gene's germline CDR1 is SGHDT and CDR2 YYEEEE. The germline V and J ends were trimmed by 4 bases and 4 bases, with 13 bases remaining between them. The CDR3 runs to 14 residues. The CDR3 is CASSPLGGADTQYF. DNA of the CDR3: TGTGCCAGCAGCCCCTTAGGAGGGGCAGATACGCAGTATTTT.